Below, one T cell receptor beta chain is given with its context. Naive CD8 populations comprised CD45RO-negative cells positively selected for CCR7, excluding terminally differentiated effector memory CD45RA+ cells. The donor population consisted of healthy HIV-negative adults with no recent acute infections or vaccinations. The source of the sample is a study of shared clonotypes between healthy human individuals. CDR1 and CDR2 from the germline V gene are MGHRA and YSYEKL. The junction had 9 bases not matched to a gene; V was cut back by 4 bases and J by 7 bases. The CDR3 has 15 residues. Assay execution proceeded at the deep level. Some 28,000 T cell genomes (approximately 180 ng DNA) went into each sorted-subset replicate. The data were produced by immunoSEQ multiplex PCR, yet TCRdb's version contains in-frame clones alone and is incomplete. The sample includes around 560,000 clones, about 95% of them seen just once.

The sequence derives from a woman aged 25 to 39 in good health. Sequencing used naive CD8+ T cells sorted from blood. This rearrangement joins TRBV4-1 to TRBJ2-2; 7 nucleotides match TRBD2. Here the CDR3 DNA reads TGCGCCAGCAGCCTCCGGCGGGAGCTGGGCGGGGAGCTGTTTTTT. It yields the protein CASSLRRELGGELFF.